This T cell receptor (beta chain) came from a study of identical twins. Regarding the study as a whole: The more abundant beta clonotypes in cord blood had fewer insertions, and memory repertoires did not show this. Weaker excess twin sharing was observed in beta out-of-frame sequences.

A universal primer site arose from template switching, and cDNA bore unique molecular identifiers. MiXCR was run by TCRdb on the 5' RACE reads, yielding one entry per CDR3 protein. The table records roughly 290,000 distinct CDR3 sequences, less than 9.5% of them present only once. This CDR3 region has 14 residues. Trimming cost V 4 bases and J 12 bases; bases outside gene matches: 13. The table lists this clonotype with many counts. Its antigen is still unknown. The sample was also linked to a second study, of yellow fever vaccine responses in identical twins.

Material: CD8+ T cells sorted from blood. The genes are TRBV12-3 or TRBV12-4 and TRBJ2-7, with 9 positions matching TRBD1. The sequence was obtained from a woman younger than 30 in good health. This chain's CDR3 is CASSYRQGGTGRYF. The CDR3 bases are TGTGCCAGCAGTTACCGACAGGGGGGGACGGGAAGGTACTTC.